Listed below are T cell receptor beta chains from one sample, sequenced in a study of shared clonotypes between healthy human individuals. The protocol was immunoSEQ multiplex PCR, while the TCRdb copy is restricted to in-frame clones and leaves out a portion. The sample includes about 580,000 clones, 98% of them seen just once. The specimen sequenced was naive CD8+ T cells sorted from blood. The receptors stem from a man aged 25-45 years in good health. CDR3s include the opening cysteine and the closing phenylalanine or tryptophan. Each record gives: J gene, D gene, clone size, V gene, CDR3 DNA, CDR3 protein. D genes are given only for firm matches. Clone size is given for some rows only: seen once, a few or many times, or a class if the clone is expanded.

>TRBJ2-7|TRBD2|once|TRBV7-8
TGTGCCAGCAGCTTAGTCGGGCGTGGCGGGGGCTACGAGCAGTACTTC
CASSLVGRGGGYEQYF
>TRBJ1-2|TRBD1|-|TRBV7-8
TGTGCCAGCAGTTCTACCTGGGACAGGATCCCTAACTATGGCTACACCTTC
CASSSTWDRIPNYGYTF
>TRBJ1-1|-|-|TRBV19
TGTGCCAGTAGCCCAACACCCCCCACTGAAGCTTTCTTT
CASSPTPPTEAFF
>TRBJ2-5|TRBD2|-|TRBV28
TGTGCCAGCACCATGGGACTAGCGGGAGTGGACCAAGAGACCCAGTACTTC
CASTMGLAGVDQETQYF
>TRBJ2-7|TRBD2|-|TRBV5-1
TGCGCCAGCAGCTTGCAGGCTAGCGGGACCGAGCAGTACTTC
CASSLQASGTEQYF
>TRBJ2-3|TRBD2|once|TRBV13
TGTGCCAGCAGCTTAGTTAGTCGGGAGGTTTGGGCGGAAGATACGCAGTATTTT
CASSLVSREVWAEDTQYF
>TRBJ2-7|TRBD2|-|TRBV9
TGTGCCAGCAGCGTGACCGGGACTAGCGGATACGAGCAGTACTTC
CASSVTGTSGYEQYF
>TRBJ2-7|-|-|TRBV27
TGTGCCAGCAGCCAGAGACCCTACTCCTACGAGCAGTACTTC
CASSQRPYSYEQYF
>TRBJ2-1|-|-|TRBV5-4
TGTGCCAGCAGCTTGGGGGGGCAGGAGCAGTTCTTC
CASSLGGQEQFF
>TRBJ2-5|-|-|TRBV29-1
TGCAGCGTTGAGTTTTCGGAAGAGACCCAGTACTTC
CSVEFSEETQYF
>TRBJ1-2|-|-|TRBV5-6
TGTGCCAGCAGCCCAGCACAGGGTTCTCGGGGCTATGGCTACACCTTC
CASSPAQGSRGYGYTF
>TRBJ1-2|TRBD1|-|TRBV6-5
TGTGCCAGCAGGCAGACAGGGGGATATGGCTACACCTTC
CASRQTGGYGYTF
>TRBJ2-7|TRBD2|-|TRBV7-9
TGTGCCAGCAGCCCTCCCAGCGGGAGAGGGTACGAGCAGTACTTC
CASSPPSGRGYEQYF
>TRBJ2-7|TRBD1|-|TRBV6-5
TGTGCCAGCAGTCAGGACAGGGGTGCCGAGCAGTACTTC
CASSQDRGAEQYF
>TRBJ2-7|TRBD1|-|TRBV9
TGTGCCAGCAGCGGCCGGGACAGGGAATACGAGCAGTACTTC
CASSGRDREYEQYF
>TRBJ2-1|-|-|TRBV10-3
TGTGCCATCAGTGAGACTAGTACCAACGGTGAGCAGTTCTTC
CAISETSTNGEQFF
>TRBJ1-1|-|-|TRBV9
TGTGCCAGCAGCGTAACCCACGGGGATCCGCTGAACACTGAAGCTTTCTTT
CASSVTHGDPLNTEAFF
>TRBJ2-3|-|-|TRBV19
TGTGCCAGTAGTCCGTACCTCCGGGACCACACAGATACGCAGTATTTT
CASSPYLRDHTDTQYF
>TRBJ2-7|-|-|TRBV28
TGTGCCAGCAGTTTAACTCCGGGACGCATTAGCTCCTACGAGCAGTACTTC
CASSLTPGRISSYEQYF
>TRBJ2-7|-|-|TRBV13
TGTGCCAGCAGCTTCAGCTCCTACGAGCAGTACTTC
CASSFSSYEQYF
>TRBJ2-1|TRBD2|-|TRBV2
TGTGCCAGCGTGTATGCTCGGCTAGCGGGAGAGGGTGAGCAGTTCTTC
CASVYARLAGEGEQFF